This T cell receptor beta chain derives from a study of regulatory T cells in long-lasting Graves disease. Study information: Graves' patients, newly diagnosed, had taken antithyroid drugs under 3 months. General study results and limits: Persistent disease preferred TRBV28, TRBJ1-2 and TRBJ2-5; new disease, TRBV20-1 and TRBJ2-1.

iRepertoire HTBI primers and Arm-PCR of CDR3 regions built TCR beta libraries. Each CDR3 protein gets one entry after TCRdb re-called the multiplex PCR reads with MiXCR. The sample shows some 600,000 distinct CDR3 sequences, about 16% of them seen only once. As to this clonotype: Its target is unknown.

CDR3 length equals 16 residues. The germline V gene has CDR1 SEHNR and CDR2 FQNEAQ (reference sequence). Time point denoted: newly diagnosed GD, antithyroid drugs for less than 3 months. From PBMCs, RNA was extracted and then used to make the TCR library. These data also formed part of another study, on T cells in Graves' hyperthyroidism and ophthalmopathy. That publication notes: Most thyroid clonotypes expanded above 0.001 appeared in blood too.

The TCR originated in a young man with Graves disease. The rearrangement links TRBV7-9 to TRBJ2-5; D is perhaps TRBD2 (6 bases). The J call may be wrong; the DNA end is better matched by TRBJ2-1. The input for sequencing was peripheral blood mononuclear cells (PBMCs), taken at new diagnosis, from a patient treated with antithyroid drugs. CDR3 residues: CASSDLAYLGNNEQFF. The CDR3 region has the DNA TGTGCCAGCAGCGACCTAGCGTACCTAGGGAACAATGAGCAGTTCTTC.